This is a list of T cell receptor beta chains from one sample in a study of blood T cells in healthy people across ages. Using its own MiXCR run on the 5' RACE reads, TCRdb lists one record per CDR3 protein. The repertoire holds hundreds of thousands of distinct CDR3 sequences, with 20% to 25% as singletons. This same sample was also part of a study on T cells of mothers and their children.

Sample: blood. These receptors all stem from a boy younger than 18 in good health. The CDR3 runs from the conserved cysteine through the conserved F or W. Each record gives: clone size, J gene, V gene, D gene, CDR3 protein, CDR3 DNA. D genes are given only for firm matches. Clone sizes are given selectively: once, few, many, or a class where the clone is expanded.

size: NA; J: TRBJ2-3; V: TRBV11-3; D: TRBD2; CDR3: CASSPGLVTDTQYF; DNA: TGTGCCAGCAGCCCCGGACTAGTCACAGATACGCAGTATTTT
size: NA; J: TRBJ2-7; V: TRBV12-3/TRBV12-4; D: TRBD2; CDR3: CASSSFWAGEARAEQYF; DNA: TGTGCCAGCAGTTCCTTTTGGGCGGGAGAGGCTCGAGCCGAGCAGTACTTC
size: NA; J: TRBJ2-7; V: TRBV7-9; D: NA; CDR3: CASGMGGGGHSYEQYF; DNA: TGTGCCAGCGGAATGGGTGGCGGGGGCCATTCCTACGAGCAGTACTTC
size: few; J: TRBJ2-7; V: TRBV20-1; D: NA; CDR3: CSARDSRDSYEQYF; DNA: TGCAGTGCTAGAGATTCGCGAGACTCCTACGAGCAGTACTTC
size: few; J: TRBJ2-1; V: TRBV7-3; D: NA; CDR3: CASRPTGISEQFF; DNA: TGTGCCAGCAGGCCGACTGGCATCAGTGAGCAGTTCTTC
size: few; J: TRBJ1-2; V: TRBV20-1; D: NA; CDR3: CSARVPETTNYGYTF; DNA: TGCAGTGCTAGAGTTCCCGAGACGACTAACTATGGCTACACCTTC
size: NA; J: TRBJ2-2; V: TRBV12-3/TRBV12-4; D: TRBD2; CDR3: CASSSATSGSDGELFF; DNA: TGTGCCAGCAGTTCCGCTACTAGCGGGAGTGACGGGGAGCTGTTTTTT
size: few; J: TRBJ1-4; V: TRBV11-3; D: TRBD1; CDR3: CASSSTQGISFF; DNA: TGTGCCAGCAGCTCCACACAGGGGATAAGTTTTTTT
size: few; J: TRBJ2-4; V: TRBV18; D: NA; CDR3: CASSPLGPGAKNIQYF; DNA: TGTGCCAGCTCACCTCTGGGACCTGGGGCCAAAAACATTCAGTACTTC
size: NA; J: TRBJ2-3; V: TRBV20-1; D: TRBD2; CDR3: CSARTSGPDTQYF; DNA: TGCAGTGCCCGGACTAGTGGCCCAGATACGCAGTATTTT
size: few; J: TRBJ2-5; V: TRBV28; D: TRBD1; CDR3: CASSLGRGLKETQYF; DNA: TGTGCCAGCAGTTTAGGCAGGGGGCTTAAAGAGACCCAGTACTTC
size: few; J: TRBJ2-1; V: TRBV12-3/TRBV12-4; D: NA; CDR3: CASSLVAGPNEQFF; DNA: TGTGCCAGCAGTTTAGTTGCGGGACCCAATGAGCAGTTCTTC
size: NA; J: TRBJ2-6; V: TRBV7-3; D: TRBD1; CDR3: CASSSDRVISGANVLTF; DNA: TGTGCCAGCAGCTCGGACAGGGTCATCTCTGGGGCCAACGTCCTGACTTTC
size: NA; J: TRBJ2-5; V: TRBV7-9; D: NA; CDR3: CASSSPQDIQETQYF; DNA: TGTGCCAGCAGCTCCCCACAGGATATCCAAGAGACCCAGTACTTC
size: few; J: TRBJ1-1; V: TRBV3-1; D: TRBD1; CDR3: CASSQGQGASEAFF; DNA: TGTGCCAGCAGCCAAGGACAGGGGGCTTCTGAAGCTTTCTTT
size: few; J: TRBJ2-4; V: TRBV20-1; D: NA; CDR3: CSARGQGTDIQYF; DNA: TGCAGTGCTCGGGGGCAGGGTACGGACATTCAGTACTTC
size: NA; J: TRBJ2-7; V: TRBV29-1; D: NA; CDR3: CSAGTSSSYEQYF; DNA: TGCAGCGCTGGGACGTCGAGCTCCTACGAGCAGTACTTC
size: NA; J: TRBJ2-1; V: TRBV29-1; D: NA; CDR3: CSVETDTGDEQFF; DNA: TGCAGCGTTGAAACGGACACGGGAGATGAGCAGTTCTTC
size: NA; J: TRBJ2-5; V: TRBV7-8; D: NA; CDR3: CASSLTGPTGTQYF; DNA: TGTGCCAGCAGCTTAACCGGGCCGACGGGGACCCAGTACTTC
size: NA; J: TRBJ1-1; V: TRBV20-1; D: TRBD1; CDR3: CSAETGGTTEAFF; DNA: TGCAGTGCTGAAACAGGGGGAACGACTGAAGCTTTCTTT
size: NA; J: TRBJ1-2; V: TRBV19; D: NA; CDR3: CASSFGATHGYTF; DNA: TGTGCCAGTAGTTTCGGAGCAACCCATGGCTACACCTTC
size: NA; J: TRBJ2-7; V: TRBV28; D: NA; CDR3: CASRGPSYEQYF; DNA: TGTGCCAGCAGAGGGCCTTCCTACGAGCAGTACTTC
size: few; J: TRBJ2-7; V: TRBV10-2; D: NA; CDR3: CASREQGGIYEQYF; DNA: TGCGCCAGCAGGGAACAGGGAGGGATCTACGAGCAGTACTTC
size: few; J: TRBJ2-1; V: TRBV3-1; D: TRBD2; CDR3: CASSPLQPGGNEQFF; DNA: TGTGCCAGCAGCCCTCTCCAACCGGGGGGCAATGAGCAGTTCTTC
size: few; J: TRBJ2-1; V: TRBV5-1; D: NA; CDR3: CASSLRPTSDEQFF; DNA: TGCGCCAGCAGCTTGAGGCCCACCTCCGATGAGCAGTTCTTC
size: NA; J: TRBJ2-5; V: TRBV7-9; D: TRBD1; CDR3: CASSDRQGTLETQYF; DNA: TGTGCCAGCAGCGACCGACAGGGAACCTTAGAGACCCAGTACTTC
size: NA; J: TRBJ1-2; V: TRBV3-1; D: NA; CDR3: CASSRTTDYGYTF; DNA: TGTGCCAGCAGCCGGACGACAGACTATGGCTACACCTTC
size: few; J: TRBJ2-7; V: TRBV5-1; D: TRBD2; CDR3: CASSSREQLAGSSYEQYF; DNA: TGCGCCAGCAGCTCGAGGGAGCAGTTAGCGGGGAGCTCCTACGAGCAGTACTTC
size: NA; J: TRBJ2-1; V: TRBV5-1; D: NA; CDR3: CASSVTGLAAHEQFF; DNA: TGCGCCAGCAGCGTAACGGGGCTCGCTGCTCATGAGCAGTTCTTC
size: NA; J: TRBJ2-1; V: TRBV6-1; D: NA; CDR3: CASSSSLTRGLYNEQFF; DNA: TGTGCCAGCAGCTCCAGTCTGACACGGGGTCTGTACAATGAGCAGTTCTTC
size: once; J: TRBJ2-5; V: TRBV5-1; D: NA; CDR3: CASSQGTSKETQYF; DNA: TGCGCCAGCAGCCAGGGGACATCCAAAGAGACCCAGTACTTC
size: NA; J: TRBJ2-7; V: TRBV28; D: NA; CDR3: CASSPKEGDEQYF; DNA: TGTGCCAGCAGTCCAAAAGAGGGGGACGAGCAGTACTTC
size: NA; J: TRBJ2-7; V: TRBV12-3/TRBV12-4; D: TRBD1; CDR3: CASRPTGGGEQYF; DNA: TGTGCCAGCAGACCGACAGGGGGCGGGGAGCAGTACTTC
size: few; J: TRBJ2-3; V: TRBV6-2/TRBV6-3; D: NA; CDR3: CASARGDTQYF; DNA: TGTGCCAGCGCCCGGGGGGATACGCAGTATTTT
size: NA; J: TRBJ2-1; V: TRBV29-1; D: NA; CDR3: CSVDQGVWGNEQFF; DNA: TGCAGCGTTGATCAGGGAGTTTGGGGCAATGAGCAGTTCTTC
size: NA; J: TRBJ1-2; V: TRBV28; D: NA; CDR3: CASSPRLEGGNYGYTF; DNA: TGTGCCAGCAGTCCCCGCCTGGAGGGGGGAAACTATGGCTACACCTTC
size: NA; J: TRBJ2-3; V: TRBV11-2; D: NA; CDR3: CASTPPGSRRTDTQYF; DNA: TGTGCCAGCACTCCACCGGGCTCCAGACGCACAGATACGCAGTATTTT
size: NA; J: TRBJ1-5; V: TRBV28; D: TRBD1; CDR3: CASTPGGYSNQPQHF; DNA: TGTGCCAGCACCCCAGGGGGATATAGCAATCAGCCCCAGCATTTT
size: NA; J: TRBJ1-5; V: TRBV12-3/TRBV12-4; D: NA; CDR3: CASSLTPSSNQPQHF; DNA: TGTGCCAGCAGTCTGACACCCAGTAGCAATCAGCCCCAGCATTTT
size: few; J: TRBJ2-1; V: TRBV5-1; D: TRBD2; CDR3: CASSYHGTSGNEQFF; DNA: TGCGCCAGCAGCTATCACGGGACTAGCGGGAATGAGCAGTTCTTC
size: NA; J: TRBJ2-1; V: TRBV7-9; D: NA; CDR3: CASSLTSREQFF; DNA: TGTGCCAGCAGCTTAACTAGTAGAGAGCAGTTCTTC
size: NA; J: TRBJ2-7; V: TRBV28; D: NA; CDR3: CASSSHIYEQYF; DNA: TGTGCCAGCAGTTCTCATATATACGAGCAGTACTTC